Listed below are T cell receptor beta chains from one sample, sequenced in a study of vaccination effects on CD4 cells after COVID-19. Libraries were prepared by immunoSEQ multiplex PCR; TCRdb keeps only in-frame clonotypes and omits some of them. Here the sample spans 50,000 or so clones, roughly 80% being singletons. Their cognate antigens are unknown. The sequencing here drew on CD4+ T cells from PBMCs cultured with HCoV-229E spike peptides, taken before COVID-19 vaccination. These receptor sequences come from a human donor who received a COVID-19 vaccine. CDR3s include the opening cysteine and the closing phenylalanine or tryptophan. D genes are given only for firm matches. Rows give clone size only sometimes, using once, few, many, or a class for an expanded clone.

>.|few|TRBV3-1/TRBV3-2|TRBJ1-2
CASSQDQQGGIYGYTF
TGTGCCAGCAGCCAAGATCAGCAGGGAGGGATCTATGGCTACACCTTC
>TRBD1|.|TRBV7-2|TRBJ1-3
CASTLDRGNTIYF
TGTGCCAGCACCCTGGACAGGGGAAACACCATATATTTT
>.|.|TRBV6-6|TRBJ2-1
CASSYIPGGPGDEQFF
TGTGCCAGCAGTTACATTCCCGGGGGGCCCGGGGATGAGCAGTTCTTC
>.|.|TRBV28|TRBJ1-2
CASRTGTNTNYGYTF
TGTGCCAGCAGAACCGGGACAAATACTAACTATGGCTACACCTTC
>.|.|TRBV10-3|TRBJ1-2
CAISDPTEYGYTF
TGTGCCATCAGTGATCCAACGGAATATGGCTACACCTTC
>.|.|TRBV19|TRBJ1-1
CATSGGLTEAFF
TGTGCCACTAGCGGGGGTTTGACTGAAGCTTTCTTT
>.|.|TRBV7-9|TRBJ1-2
CASSLNENYGYTF
TGTGCCAGCAGCTTGAACGAAAACTATGGCTACACCTTC
>TRBD1|.|TRBV7-2|TRBJ1-5
CASSETGQGTYSNQPQHF
TGTGCCAGCAGCGAAACGGGACAGGGGACCTATAGCAATCAGCCCCAGCATTTT
>.|.|TRBV6-2/TRBV6-3|TRBJ2-3
CASSYSKVRTDTQYF
TGTGCCAGCAGTTACTCGAAGGTGCGCACAGATACGCAGTATTTT
>.|few|TRBV12-5|TRBJ2-2
CASGLIASTGELFF
TGTGCTAGTGGTTTGATAGCTAGCACCGGGGAGCTGTTTTTT
>.|.|TRBV2|TRBJ1-5
CASSGLSNQPQHF
TGTGCCAGCAGTGGCCTTAGCAATCAGCCCCAGCATTTT
>.|.|TRBV6-6|TRBJ1-4
CASSYRLNNEKLFF
TGTGCCAGCAGTTACCGGCTGAATAATGAAAAACTGTTTTTT
>.|.|TRBV10-2|TRBJ2-3
CATGVGAYTDTQYF
TGCGCCACCGGAGTGGGGGCCTACACAGATACGCAGTATTTT
>.|.|TRBV5-6|TRBJ1-5
CASSSAGYQPQHF
TGTGCCAGCAGCTCAGCAGGGTACCAGCCCCAGCATTTT
>.|.|TRBV5-6|TRBJ1-1
CASSVVTGNMNTEAFF
TGTGCCAGCAGCGTAGTTACAGGGAACATGAACACTGAAGCTTTCTTT
>.|.|TRBV30|TRBJ1-2
CAWKTQGLNYGYTF
TGTGCCTGGAAGACGCAGGGGCTTAACTATGGCTACACCTTC
>.|few|TRBV4-2|TRBJ1-6
CASSQAMGSYNSPLHF
TGTGCCAGCAGCCAAGCTATGGGCTCCTATAATTCACCCCTCCACTTT
>.|.|TRBV7-9|TRBJ2-5
CASSLLGYETQYF
TGTGCCAGCAGCTTATTAGGGTATGAGACCCAGTACTTC
>.|.|TRBV5-4|TRBJ2-1
CASRTLGGAVHNEQFF
TGTGCCAGCAGAACCCTTGGAGGGGCGGTGCACAATGAGCAGTTCTTC